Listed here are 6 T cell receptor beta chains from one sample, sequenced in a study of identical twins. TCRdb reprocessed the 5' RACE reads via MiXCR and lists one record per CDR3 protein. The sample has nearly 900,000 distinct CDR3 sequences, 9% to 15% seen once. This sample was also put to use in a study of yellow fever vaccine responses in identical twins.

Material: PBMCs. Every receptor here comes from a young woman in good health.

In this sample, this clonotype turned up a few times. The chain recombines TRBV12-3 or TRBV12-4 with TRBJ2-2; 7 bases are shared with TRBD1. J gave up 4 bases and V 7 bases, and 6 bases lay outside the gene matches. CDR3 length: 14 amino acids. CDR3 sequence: CASTRDSVTGELFF. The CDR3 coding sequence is TGTGCCAGCACCCGGGACAGTGTCACCGGGGAGCTGTTTTTT.

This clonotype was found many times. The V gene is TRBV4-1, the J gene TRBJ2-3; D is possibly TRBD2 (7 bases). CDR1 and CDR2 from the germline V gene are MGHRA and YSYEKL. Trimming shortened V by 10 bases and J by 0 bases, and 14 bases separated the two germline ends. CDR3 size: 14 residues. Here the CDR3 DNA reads TGCGCCACCTCCCGGGGGGCGAGCACAGATACGCAGTATTTT. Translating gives CATSRGASTDTQYF.

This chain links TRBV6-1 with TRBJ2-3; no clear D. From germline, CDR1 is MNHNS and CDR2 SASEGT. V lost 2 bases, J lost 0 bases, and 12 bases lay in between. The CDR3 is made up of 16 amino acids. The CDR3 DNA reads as TGTGCCAGCAGTGAATATGGGCCCTCTAGCACAGATACGCAGTATTTT. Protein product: CASSEYGPSSTDTQYF.

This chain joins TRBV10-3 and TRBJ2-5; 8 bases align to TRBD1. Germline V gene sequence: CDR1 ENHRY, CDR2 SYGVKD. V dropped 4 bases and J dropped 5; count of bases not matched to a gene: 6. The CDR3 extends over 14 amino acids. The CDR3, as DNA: TGTGCCATCAGTGCGGACAGGGTGAAGGAGACCCAGTACTTC. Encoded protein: CAISADRVKETQYF.

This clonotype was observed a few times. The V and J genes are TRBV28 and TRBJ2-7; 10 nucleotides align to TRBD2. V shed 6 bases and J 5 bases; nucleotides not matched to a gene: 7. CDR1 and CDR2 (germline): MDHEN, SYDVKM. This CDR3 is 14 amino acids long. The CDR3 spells CASRVSGRSNEQYF. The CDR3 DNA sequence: TGTGCCAGCAGAGTTAGCGGGAGGTCGAACGAGCAGTACTTC.

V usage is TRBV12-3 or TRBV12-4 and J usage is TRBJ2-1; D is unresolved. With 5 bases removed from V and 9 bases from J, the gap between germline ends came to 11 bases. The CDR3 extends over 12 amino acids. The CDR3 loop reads CASSPRVSEQFF. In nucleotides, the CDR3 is TGTGCCAGCAGTCCTAGAGTGAGTGAGCAGTTCTTC.